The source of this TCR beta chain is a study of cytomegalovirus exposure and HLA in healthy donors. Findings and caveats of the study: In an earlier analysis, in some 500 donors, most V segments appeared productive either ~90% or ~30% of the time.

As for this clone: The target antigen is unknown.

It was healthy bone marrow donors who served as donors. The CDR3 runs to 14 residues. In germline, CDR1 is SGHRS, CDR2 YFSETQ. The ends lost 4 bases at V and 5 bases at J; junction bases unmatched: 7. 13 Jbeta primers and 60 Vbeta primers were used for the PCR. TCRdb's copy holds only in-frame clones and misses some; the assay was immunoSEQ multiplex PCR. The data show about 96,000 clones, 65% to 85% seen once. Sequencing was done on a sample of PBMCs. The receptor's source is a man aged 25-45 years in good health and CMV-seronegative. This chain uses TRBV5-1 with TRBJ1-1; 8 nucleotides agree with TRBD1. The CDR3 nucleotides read TGCGCCAGCAGCACAGGACAGGGACGAACTGAAGCTTTCTTT. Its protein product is CASSTGQGRTEAFF.